Listed below are T cell receptor beta chains from one sample, sequenced in a study of CD8+ T cells in alopecia areata. Profiled with immunoSEQ multiplex PCR; TCRdb holds only in-frame clones, not every one. The table lists hundreds of thousands of clones, 66% of them singletons. Source: CD4+ T cells sorted from blood, taken at approximately week 44, from a patient treated with tofacitinib. The source of these receptors is a human donor with alopecia areata. The CDR3 runs from the conserved cysteine through the conserved F or W. The order of the fields is clone size, J gene, V gene, D gene, CDR3 protein, CDR3 DNA. D genes are given only for firm matches. Not every row has a clone size; where given, it reads once, few, many or a size class.

abundance: many; j_gene: TRBJ2-1; v_gene: TRBV2; d_gene: TRBD2; CDR3aa: CASRERLAGNDEQFF; CDR3nt: TGTGCCAGCAGGGAAAGACTAGCGGGGAACGATGAGCAGTTCTTC
abundance: -; j_gene: TRBJ1-5; v_gene: TRBV30; d_gene: TRBD1; CDR3aa: CAWSAGQGAYHSNQPQHF; CDR3nt: TGTGCCTGGAGTGCCGGACAGGGGGCATACCATAGCAATCAGCCCCAGCATTTT
abundance: -; j_gene: TRBJ2-2; v_gene: TRBV6-5; d_gene: TRBD2; CDR3aa: CASSYSGLGTGELFF; CDR3nt: TGTGCCAGCAGTTACTCGGGACTAGGGACCGGGGAGCTGTTTTTT
abundance: -; j_gene: TRBJ2-3; v_gene: TRBV7-2; d_gene: -; CDR3aa: CASSGAGADTQYF; CDR3nt: TGTGCCAGCAGCGGGGCCGGGGCAGATACGCAGTATTTT
abundance: -; j_gene: TRBJ2-2; v_gene: TRBV29-1; d_gene: -; CDR3aa: CSVDGSTGELFF; CDR3nt: TGCAGCGTCGACGGGTCGACCGGGGAGCTGTTTTTT
abundance: -; j_gene: TRBJ2-7; v_gene: TRBV30; d_gene: TRBD1; CDR3aa: CAWSVTGTGAYEQYF; CDR3nt: TGTGCCTGGAGTGTTACCGGGACAGGGGCCTACGAGCAGTACTTC
abundance: -; j_gene: TRBJ1-1; v_gene: TRBV19; d_gene: TRBD1; CDR3aa: CASGGQGAAMSEAFF; CDR3nt: TGTGCCAGTGGGGGACAGGGGGCGGCGATGTCTGAAGCTTTCTTT
abundance: -; j_gene: TRBJ1-2; v_gene: TRBV7-3; d_gene: -; CDR3aa: CASTKGGYTF; CDR3nt: TGTGCCAGCACAAAGGGTGGCTACACCTTC
abundance: -; j_gene: TRBJ2-2; v_gene: TRBV2; d_gene: -; CDR3aa: CASKETNTNTGELFF; CDR3nt: TGTGCCAGCAAAGAGACCAACACGAACACCGGGGAGCTGTTTTTT
abundance: -; j_gene: TRBJ2-7; v_gene: TRBV20-1; d_gene: TRBD1; CDR3aa: CSASDRDEQYF; CDR3nt: TGCAGCGCCTCCGACAGGGACGAGCAGTACTTC
abundance: -; j_gene: TRBJ1-1; v_gene: TRBV6-5; d_gene: -; CDR3aa: CASKHRDVNTEAFF; CDR3nt: TGTGCCAGTAAACACAGGGATGTGAACACTGAAGCTTTCTTT
abundance: -; j_gene: TRBJ2-2; v_gene: TRBV6-5; d_gene: -; CDR3aa: CASRKRAIGTGELFF; CDR3nt: TGTGCCAGCAGAAAAAGGGCCATAGGGACCGGGGAGCTGTTTTTT
abundance: -; j_gene: TRBJ2-7; v_gene: TRBV30; d_gene: -; CDR3aa: CAWMTGPYEQYF; CDR3nt: TGTGCCTGGATGACAGGACCCTACGAGCAGTACTTC
abundance: -; j_gene: TRBJ1-2; v_gene: TRBV2; d_gene: TRBD1; CDR3aa: CASGDRTGVSGYTF; CDR3nt: TGTGCCAGCGGTGATAGGACAGGGGTTTCTGGCTACACCTTC
abundance: -; j_gene: TRBJ1-2; v_gene: TRBV6-1; d_gene: TRBD1; CDR3aa: CASSDRAGGSYTF; CDR3nt: TGTGCCAGCAGTGACAGGGCAGGGGGCAGCTACACCTTC
abundance: few; j_gene: TRBJ1-4; v_gene: TRBV23-1; d_gene: TRBD1; CDR3aa: CASSPRTGKEKLFF; CDR3nt: TGCGCCAGCAGTCCCCGGACAGGGAAGGAAAAACTGTTTTTT
abundance: few; j_gene: TRBJ1-1; v_gene: TRBV5-1; d_gene: -; CDR3aa: CASSVDSRNTEAFF; CDR3nt: TGCGCCAGCAGCGTAGACAGCAGGAACACTGAAGCTTTCTTT
abundance: -; j_gene: TRBJ2-5; v_gene: TRBV5-6; d_gene: TRBD2; CDR3aa: CASSFGLDTETQYF; CDR3nt: TGTGCCAGCAGTTTTGGACTAGATACAGAGACCCAGTACTTC
abundance: -; j_gene: TRBJ1-1; v_gene: TRBV7-2; d_gene: -; CDR3aa: CASSLGIRASTEAFF; CDR3nt: TGTGCCAGCAGCTTAGGCATAAGGGCTAGCACTGAAGCTTTCTTT
abundance: -; j_gene: TRBJ2-6; v_gene: TRBV6-4; d_gene: -; CDR3aa: CASSVDSSGANVLTF; CDR3nt: TGTGCCAGCAGTGTGGACAGCTCTGGGGCCAACGTCCTGACTTTC
abundance: -; j_gene: TRBJ1-3; v_gene: TRBV5-1; d_gene: -; CDR3aa: CASSLPGTGNTIYF; CDR3nt: TGCGCCAGCAGCTTACCGGGGACTGGAAACACCATATATTTT
abundance: once; j_gene: TRBJ2-6; v_gene: TRBV29-1; d_gene: TRBD1; CDR3aa: CSVEDREVSGANVLTF; CDR3nt: TGCAGCGTTGAGGACAGGGAGGTCTCTGGGGCCAACGTCCTGACTTTC
abundance: -; j_gene: TRBJ2-5; v_gene: TRBV2; d_gene: -; CDR3aa: CASKGGMETQYF; CDR3nt: TGTGCCAGCAAAGGCGGGATGGAGACCCAGTACTTC
abundance: -; j_gene: TRBJ2-1; v_gene: TRBV14; d_gene: TRBD2; CDR3aa: CASSEGLARDEQFF; CDR3nt: TGTGCCAGCAGCGAGGGACTAGCGAGGGATGAGCAGTTCTTC
abundance: few; j_gene: TRBJ1-5; v_gene: TRBV30; d_gene: -; CDR3aa: CAWSADRYNQPQHF; CDR3nt: TGTGCCTGGAGTGCCGACAGGTACAATCAGCCCCAGCATTTT
abundance: -; j_gene: TRBJ2-3; v_gene: TRBV4-3; d_gene: TRBD2; CDR3aa: CASSRKALRSGGDPDTQYF; CDR3nt: TGCGCCAGCAGCCGGAAGGCTTTAAGGAGCGGGGGTGATCCAGATACGCAGTATTTT
abundance: -; j_gene: TRBJ1-1; v_gene: TRBV5-6; d_gene: TRBD1; CDR3aa: CASSLGGTVNTEAFF; CDR3nt: TGTGCCAGCAGCTTGGGGGGGACAGTGAACACTGAAGCTTTCTTT
abundance: -; j_gene: TRBJ2-1; v_gene: TRBV4-3; d_gene: TRBD2; CDR3aa: CASSQDRGLAGINEQFF; CDR3nt: TGCGCCAGCAGCCAAGATAGGGGGCTAGCGGGGATCAATGAGCAGTTCTTC
abundance: -; j_gene: TRBJ1-5; v_gene: TRBV30; d_gene: -; CDR3aa: CAWSVRVQGRYHQPQHF; CDR3nt: TGTGCCTGGAGTGTACGGGTACAGGGACGTTATCATCAGCCCCAGCATTTT
abundance: -; j_gene: TRBJ2-1; v_gene: TRBV5-6; d_gene: -; CDR3aa: CASSWVGGEQFF; CDR3nt: TGTGCCAGCAGCTGGGTTGGGGGCGAGCAGTTCTTC
abundance: -; j_gene: TRBJ1-6; v_gene: TRBV6-1; d_gene: -; CDR3aa: CASRELGRKMFALHF; CDR3nt: TGTGCCAGCAGGGAACTCGGACGGAAAATGTTTGCCCTCCACTTT
abundance: -; j_gene: TRBJ2-3; v_gene: TRBV4-3; d_gene: -; CDR3aa: CASSAQAADTQYF; CDR3nt: TGCGCCAGCAGCGCCCAAGCGGCAGATACGCAGTATTTT
abundance: few; j_gene: TRBJ2-4; v_gene: TRBV27; d_gene: -; CDR3aa: CASSLGGKNIQYF; CDR3nt: TGTGCCAGCAGCCTCGGGGGAAAAAACATTCAGTACTTC
abundance: -; j_gene: TRBJ1-5; v_gene: TRBV7-9; d_gene: TRBD1; CDR3aa: CASQGANQPQHF; CDR3nt: TGTGCCAGCCAGGGGGCCAATCAGCCCCAGCATTTT
abundance: -; j_gene: TRBJ2-3; v_gene: TRBV5-1; d_gene: -; CDR3aa: CASSLEVTVTDTQYF; CDR3nt: TGCGCCAGCAGCTTGGAGGTGACAGTGACAGATACGCAGTATTTT
abundance: -; j_gene: TRBJ1-5; v_gene: TRBV11-2; d_gene: -; CDR3aa: CASSLDQVTGQPQHF; CDR3nt: TGTGCCAGCAGCTTAGATCAGGTGACAGGTCAGCCCCAGCATTTT
abundance: -; j_gene: TRBJ1-1; v_gene: TRBV6-6; d_gene: -; CDR3aa: CATRRSIRGTNTEAFF; CDR3nt: TGTGCCACGCGACGCTCCATCCGGGGGACTAACACTGAAGCTTTCTTT
abundance: -; j_gene: TRBJ2-3; v_gene: TRBV29-1; d_gene: -; CDR3aa: CSVEERAFGDTQYF; CDR3nt: TGCAGCGTTGAAGAAAGGGCATTTGGAGATACGCAGTATTTT
abundance: -; j_gene: TRBJ2-3; v_gene: TRBV29-1; d_gene: -; CDR3aa: CSVEGRSAADTQYF; CDR3nt: TGCAGCGTTGAAGGTCGGTCAGCGGCAGATACGCAGTATTTT
abundance: -; j_gene: TRBJ1-4; v_gene: TRBV7-6; d_gene: -; CDR3aa: CASSLVWGEKLFF; CDR3nt: TGTGCCAGCAGCTTAGTATGGGGTGAAAAACTGTTTTTT
abundance: -; j_gene: TRBJ2-7; v_gene: TRBV29-1; d_gene: -; CDR3aa: CSVVIPEKVVNEQYF; CDR3nt: TGCAGCGTTGTCATTCCCGAGAAGGTCGTCAACGAGCAGTACTTC
abundance: -; j_gene: TRBJ1-5; v_gene: TRBV7-2; d_gene: -; CDR3aa: CASSLDRAIQPQHF; CDR3nt: TGTGCCAGCAGCTTAGATAGGGCCATTCAGCCCCAGCATTTT
abundance: -; j_gene: TRBJ1-2; v_gene: TRBV29-1; d_gene: -; CDR3aa: CSVEDGRLPTYGYTF; CDR3nt: TGCAGCGTTGAAGATGGAAGGCTCCCAACCTATGGCTACACCTTC
abundance: once; j_gene: TRBJ1-2; v_gene: TRBV4-3; d_gene: -; CDR3aa: CASSQEVADYGYTF; CDR3nt: TGCGCCAGCAGCCAAGAGGTTGCCGACTATGGCTACACCTTC
abundance: -; j_gene: TRBJ1-5; v_gene: TRBV29-1; d_gene: -; CDR3aa: CSDVRGLRQPQHF; CDR3nt: TGCAGCGACGTCAGGGGACTACGCCAGCCCCAGCATTTT
abundance: -; j_gene: TRBJ1-1; v_gene: TRBV30; d_gene: -; CDR3aa: CAWSFRAGTEAFF; CDR3nt: TGTGCCTGGAGTTTTCGAGCGGGCACTGAAGCTTTCTTT
abundance: -; j_gene: TRBJ2-5; v_gene: TRBV7-6; d_gene: -; CDR3aa: CASSPGQKETQYF; CDR3nt: TGTGCCAGCAGCCCGGGACAAAAAGAGACCCAGTACTTC
abundance: -; j_gene: TRBJ1-2; v_gene: TRBV20-1; d_gene: TRBD1; CDR3aa: CSATDRGGYTF; CDR3nt: TGCAGTGCAACCGACAGGGGCGGCTACACCTTC
abundance: few; j_gene: TRBJ1-5; v_gene: TRBV12-5; d_gene: TRBD1; CDR3aa: CASGLTRTGGFNQPQHF; CDR3nt: TGTGCTAGTGGTTTGACCCGGACAGGGGGCTTCAATCAGCCCCAGCATTTT